The 32 T cell receptor beta chains below were found in one sample sequenced in a study of glioma-infiltrating T cells. Using RNA template, CDR3s of TCR alpha and beta were amplified with iRepertoire arm-PCR. TCRdb re-analysed the multiplex PCR reads in MiXCR, keeping a single row per CDR3 protein. The repertoire holds fewer than 250,000 distinct CDR3 sequences, roughly a third seen once, with 20% to 25% in the top ten. The sequenced sample was glioma tissue, nonneoplastic brain tissue, or PBMCs (not recorded which). All receptors derive from a human donor with low-grade glioma or glioblastoma, undergoing nonglioma brain surgery, or in good health (not recorded which).

This clonotype was picked up many times. The chain links TRBV28 to TRBJ2-5, with 9 nucleotides matching TRBD1. The CDR3 is 15 residues long. Trimming cost V 6 bases and J 4 bases; bases outside gene matches: 9. CDR1 MDHEN and CDR2 SYDVKM come from the germline V gene. CDR3 sequence: CASSSPTGGAETQYF. The CDR3 DNA reads TGTGCCAGCAGCTCACCTACAGGGGGCGCAGAGACCCAGTACTTC.

This clonotype was recorded at least ten times. The CDR3 coding sequence is TGTGCCAGCAGCTTAGTTCCAGGGGGCGCTGGAGAGACCCAGTACTTC. This sequence encodes CASSLVPGGAGETQYF. The chain recombines TRBV7-2 with TRBJ2-5, with 8 nucleotides matching TRBD1. CDR3 length equals 16 residues. With V trimmed by 1 base and J by 4 bases, 8 bases remained unmatched. Germline V lookup: CDR1 SGHTA, CDR2 FQGNSA.

This clonotype was seen ten or more times. V and J are TRBV6-2 or TRBV6-3 and TRBJ2-1; D is ambiguous. The CDR3 contains 14 residues. With 4 bases removed from V and 10 bases from J, the gap between germline ends came to 17 bases. Germline CDR1 reads MNHEY; CDR2 reads SVGEGT. The CDR3, as DNA: TGTGCCAGCAGTTCCGGAGCGTACGCCAGGGAGCAGTTCTTC. Amino acid sequence: CASSSGAYAREQFF.

The genes are TRBV4-3 and TRBJ2-1, with TRBD1 matching over 9 bases. The CDR3 has 15 amino acids. The junction had 3 bases not matched to a gene; V was cut back by 4 bases and J by 2 bases. Germline-derived CDR1 and CDR2 are LGHNA and YSLEER. The CDR3 sequence is CASSRGTGPYNEQFF. The CDR3 region has the DNA TGCGCCAGCAGCCGGGGGACAGGGCCCTACAATGAGCAGTTCTTC.

This clonotype was recorded a few times. V gene TRBV18 combines with J gene TRBJ2-2; 8 nucleotides align to TRBD2. V gave up 0 bases and J gave up 0 bases; unmatched junction bases: 3. The CDR3 loop spans 17 amino acids. Germline CDR1 is KGHSH and CDR2 is LQKENI. CDR3 nucleotide sequence: TGTGCCAGCTCACCACCTAGCGGGGTCGCGAACACCGGGGAGCTGTTTTTT. Residues: CASSPPSGVANTGELFF.

In its sample, this clonotype was seen many times. This CDR3 is CASSLSQVAYEQYF. The CDR3 region has the DNA TGTGCCAGCAGTTTATCGCAGGTAGCCTACGAGCAGTACTTC. This sequence joins TRBV27 and TRBJ2-7; the D is unclear. The CDR3 is 14 amino acids. Looked up from germline, CDR1 is MNHEY and CDR2 is SMNVEV (reference sequence). V was shortened by 0 bases and J by 2 bases, with 8 bases between the two germline ends.

This clonotype was detected ten times or more. The chain has TRBV20-1 and TRBJ2-1, with TRBD1 identical over 8 bases. With V trimmed by 1 base and J by 7 bases, 9 bases remained unmatched. The length of the CDR3 is 15 residues. Germline CDR1 DFQATT, CDR2 SNEGSKA (reference sequence). The CDR3 DNA is TGCAGTGCTAGAGCGAGAGGACAGGGTGTGAATGAGCAGTTCTTC. Protein: CSARARGQGVNEQFF.

This clonotype was detected a few times. J is TRBJ2-4 and V is TRBV5-1; D not certain. The CDR3 runs to 16 residues. The V and J ends lost 3 bases and 0 bases respectively, with 13 bases between them. The germline V gene encodes CDR1 SGHRS and CDR2 YFSETQ. The CDR3 sequence: CASSSNRDLAKNIQYF. Written as DNA, the CDR3 is TGCGCCAGCAGCTCGAATCGAGACTTAGCCAAAAACATTCAGTACTTC.

This clonotype was observed many times. The chain recombines TRBV20-1 with TRBJ1-1; D perhaps matches TRBD1 (5 bases). V lost 1 base to trimming and J lost 3 bases, with 6 bases between them. The germline gives CDR1 DFQATT, CDR2 SNEGSKA (reference sequence). The CDR3 consists of 12 residues. The CDR3 nucleotides read TGCAGTGCTAGAGGGGGCGACACTGAAGCTTTCTTT. As protein: CSARGGDTEAFF.

There are a few counts of this clonotype. This chain uses TRBV4-2 with TRBJ2-1, with TRBD2 matching over 8 bases. Germline assignment: CDR1 LGHNA and CDR2 YNFKEQ. The CDR3 is made up of 19 amino acids. V lost 0 bases, J lost 2 bases, and 12 bases stayed unmatched. CDR3 sequence (DNA): TGTGCCAGCAGCCAAGAACCAGCGGGAGACCATGGAACCTACAATGAGCAGTTCTTC. Translating it yields CASSQEPAGDHGTYNEQFF.

A note on this clonotype: A much bigger clone sits one base away, suggesting this may be a read error. The chain carries TRBV7-2 and TRBJ2-5, with a tentative D call TRBD2 (6 bases). V was clipped by 6 bases and J by 9 bases, with 23 bases between them. The CDR3 is 15 amino acids. In germline, CDR1 is SGHTA, CDR2 FQGNSA. CDR3 residues: CASSSPGDRREAQYF. The CDR3 region has the DNA TGTGCCAGCAGTTCGCCGGGGGATAGGAGGGAGGCCCAGTACTTC.

The V call is TRBV12-3 or TRBV12-4, the J call TRBJ1-2, with a tentative D call TRBD1 (5 bases). The CDR3 is 15 residues long. V was trimmed by 10 bases and J by 1 base, leaving 19 bases between them. The CDR3 DNA reads TGTGCCACCTTGATGGGGGGTCCAGTTAACTATGGCTACACCTTC. Its protein product is CATLMGGPVNYGYTF.

Points on this clonotype: An end of the junction does not agree with germline; a read error may underlie this. The chain is built from TRBV19 and TRBJ1-5; D might be TRBD1 (6 bases). Germline CDR1 LNHDA, CDR2 SQIVND (reference sequence). This CDR3 is built from 16 residues. CDR3 in amino acids: CSSSILQGYSNQPQHF. Here the CDR3 DNA reads TGTTCCAGTAGTATTTTACAGGGATATAGCAATCAGCCACAGCATTTT. Full variable domain (missing parts from reference TRBV19 and TRBJ1-5): DGGITQSPKYLFRKEGQNVTLSCEQNLNHDAMYWYRQDPGQGLRLIYYSQIVNDFQKGDIAEGYSVSREKKESFPLTVTSAQKNPTAFYLCSSSILQGYSNQPQHFGDGTRLSIL.

This clonotype has at least ten counts. The CDR3 loop reads CAISEGTGLRSNQPQHF. In DNA form, the CDR3 reads TGTGCCATCAGTGAAGGGACAGGGCTTCGGAGCAATCAGCCCCAGCATTTT. The chain couples TRBV10-3 to TRBJ1-5; 9 bases map to TRBD1. This CDR3 is built from 17 residues. The germline gives CDR1 ENHRY, CDR2 SYGVKD. The V and J ends lost 3 bases and 1 base, in that order; junction bases with no gene match: 7.

This clonotype has a count of ten or more. The CDR3 coding sequence is TGTGCCAGCAGCTCCCCCGGGACTAGCGCAAATACGCAGTATTTT. This codes for CASSSPGTSANTQYF. This sequence joins TRBV7-2 and TRBJ2-3, with TRBD2 identical over 10 bases. V dropped 4 bases and J dropped 7; count of bases not matched to a gene: 8. CDR1 is SGHTA and CDR2 is FQGNSA in the germline V gene. This CDR3 spans 15 amino acids.

Only a few counts were recorded for this clonotype. A read error is possible here, since a much larger clone lies one base away. The CDR3 is CATSESREDNYGYTF. As DNA, the CDR3 is TGTGCCACCAGTGAGTCGCGGGAAGACAACTATGGCTACACCTTC. The chain joins TRBV10-3 to TRBJ1-2; D not certain. Germline-derived CDR1 and CDR2 are ENHRY and SYGVKD. The CDR3 is 15 residues long.

Points on this clonotype: This may be a read error, as it is one base from a much larger clone. In this CDR3 the conserved last residue, phenylalanine or tryptophan, is missing, so a read error is likely. The chain has TRBV19 and TRBJ2-1; 7 bases are shared with TRBD2. Germline-derived CDR1 and CDR2 are LNHDA and SQIVND (reference sequence). The CDR3 contains 14 residues. The CDR3: CASKLTSSHNEQFL. In DNA form, the CDR3 reads TGTGCCAGTAAATTGACTAGCTCCCACAATGAGCAGTTCCTC.

The chain links TRBV18 to TRBJ1-6, with D perhaps TRBD1 (6 bases). Germline CDR1 and CDR2: KGHSH and LQKENI. Trimming took 4 bases from V and 8 from J, leaving 18 bases between them. This CDR3 is 16 amino acids long. As DNA, the CDR3 is TGTGCCAGCTCACTAGTAGCCGGGACATGGGATTCACCCCTCCACTTT. It translates to CASSLVAGTWDSPLHF.

Concerning this clonotype itself: A much larger clone differs from this one at a single base, so this may be a read error. This chain links TRBV6-1 with TRBJ1-1; D gene unclear. This CDR3 spans 14 amino acids. Per germline, CDR1 MNHNS and CDR2 SASEGT. The CDR3 here is CSISELKLNTEAFF. The DNA for the CDR3 is TGTTCCATCAGTGAATTAAAATTGAACACTGAAGCTTTCTTT.

In this sample, this clonotype turned up many times. The chain couples TRBV27 to TRBJ2-7; 8 bases align to TRBD2. CDR3 size: 13 residues. V lost 8 bases and J lost 6; bases outside the gene matches: 9. The germline gives CDR1 MNHEY, CDR2 SMNVEV (reference sequence). CDR3 protein: CASGEAGVSEQYF. In DNA, the CDR3 is TGTGCCAGCGGAGAAGCGGGAGTCTCCGAGCAGTACTTC.

The rearrangement uses TRBV29-1 and TRBJ1-1, with 7 positions matching TRBD1. The V segment lost 7 bases and the J segment 4 bases; nucleotides outside the gene matches: 3. The V gene's germline CDR1 is SQVTM and CDR2 ANQGSEA. CDR3 size: 11 residues. CDR3 sequence: CSARDSTEAFF. The CDR3 DNA reads TGCAGCGCCCGGGACAGCACTGAAGCTTTCTTT.

As to this clonotype: A read error may explain this, as a much larger clone is one base away. CDR3 nucleotides: TGTGCCAGCAGCTTAGGATGGATCCACGAGCAGTACTTC. This encodes CASSLGWIHEQYF. The chain joins TRBV7-9 to TRBJ2-7; unclear D gene. The CDR3 has 13 amino acids. V lost 1 base, J lost 5 bases, and 9 bases lay in between. From germline, CDR1 is SEHNR and CDR2 FQNEAQ (reference sequence).

In the case of this clonotype: Since a much larger clone is just one base distant, this may be a read error. This sequence joins TRBV24-1 and TRBJ2-1, with D possibly being TRBD1 (5 bases). V was trimmed by 8 bases and J by 5 bases, leaving 12 bases between them. The length of the CDR3 is 13 residues. The germline CDR1 and CDR2 sequences are KGHDR and SFDVKD. In nucleotides, the CDR3 is TGTGCCACCATTGACAGCAGGAACAATGAGCAGTTCTTC. Its protein product is CATIDSRNNEQFF.

This clonotype was counted a few times. This may arise from a read error, as a much more abundant clone is one base away. The chain has TRBV7-9 and TRBJ2-1; D call uncertain. The CDR3 consists of 10 residues. Germline CDR1 SEHNR, CDR2 FQNEAQ (reference sequence). V dropped 2 bases and J dropped 12 bases, with 5 bases sitting between them. This CDR3 is CASSLQGQFF. In nucleotides, the CDR3 is TGTGCCAGCAGCTTACAAGGGCAGTTCTTC. The full variable domain, completed using reference TRBV7-9 and TRBJ2-1, is DTGVSQNPRHKITKRGQNVTFRCDPISEHNRLYWYRQTLGQGPEFLTYFQNEAQLEKSRLLSDRFSAERPKGSFSTLEIQRTEQGDSAMYLCASSLQGQFFGPGTRLTVL.

This clonotype was picked up many times. This sequence joins TRBV7-2 and TRBJ2-3; TRBD2 matches at 12 bases. CDR3 size: 18 residues. V lost 5 bases and J lost 5; bases outside the gene matches: 14. Germline lookup yields CDR1 SGHTA and CDR2 FQGNSA. CDR3 bases: TGTGCCAGCAGCCTCAGTCGGCTAGCGGGAGGGCCAGGAGATACGCAGTATTTT. It yields the protein CASSLSRLAGGPGDTQYF.

This clonotype occurred a few times. The CDR3 DNA follows: TGTGCCAGCAGCTTAAACCGGGCATGGAGTTCACCCCTCCACTTT. Amino acid sequence: CASSLNRAWSSPLHF. The rearrangement joins TRBV11-1 to TRBJ1-6; D remains ambiguous. Trimming took off 2 bases at V and 9 bases at J, with 14 bases between the two ends. The length of the CDR3 is 15 residues. The germline V gene has CDR1 SGHAT and CDR2 FQDESV (reference sequence).

V is TRBV2 and J is TRBJ2-4; 7 positions match TRBD1. Looked up from germline, CDR1 is SNHLY and CDR2 is FYNNEI. Losses at the gene ends were 3 bases for V and 3 bases for J; bases not matched to a gene: 8. This CDR3 contains 16 residues. The CDR3 sequence: CASSERVQGVKNIQYF. The CDR3 DNA is TGTGCCAGCAGTGAGAGGGTCCAGGGGGTCAAAAACATTCAGTACTTC.

In its sample, this clonotype was seen many times. The chain employs TRBV27 and TRBJ1-5; D may be TRBD1 (5 bases). CDR3 length equals 14 residues. The germline gives CDR1 MNHEY, CDR2 SMNVEV (reference sequence). V gave up 2 bases and J gave up 6 bases, with 11 bases separating them. CDR3 in amino acids: CASSLAGGTQPQHF. In nucleotides, the CDR3 is TGTGCCAGCAGTTTAGCGGGGGGGACTCAGCCCCAGCATTTT.

The chain has TRBV4-3 and TRBJ1-5; no clear D. V was clipped by 0 bases and J by 0 bases, with 12 bases between them. This CDR3 has 17 amino acids. The V gene's germline CDR1 is LGHNA and CDR2 YSLEER. CDR3 bases: TGCGCCAGCAGCCAAGAGAGTAGCGATTATAGCAATCAGCCCCAGCATTTT. It encodes CASSQESSDYSNQPQHF.

This clonotype was recorded at least ten times. The V gene is TRBV2, the J gene TRBJ2-3, with D perhaps TRBD1 (5 bases). V gave up 5 bases and J gave up 2 bases, with 11 bases separating them. CDR3 length: 14 residues. Germline-derived CDR1 and CDR2 are SNHLY and FYNNEI. CDR3 amino acids: CASSYRQTTDTQYF. Here the CDR3 DNA reads TGTGCCAGCAGTTACCGACAGACCACAGATACGCAGTATTTT.

This clonotype was detected ten times or more. The chain has TRBV4-1 and TRBJ2-1, with 13 positions matching TRBD2. Per germline, CDR1 MGHRA and CDR2 YSYEKL. V shed 0 bases, J shed 7 bases, and the junction held 15 bases outside the gene matches. This CDR3 region has 20 residues. As DNA, the CDR3 is TGCGCCAGCAGCCAAGAACATACGGCAAGGACTAGCGGGAGAAGAAATGAGCAGTTCTTC. Amino acid sequence: CASSQEHTARTSGRRNEQFF.

The sample holds a few counts of this clonotype. This chain links TRBV29-1 with TRBJ2-3; D possibly corresponds to TRBD1 (7 bases). The germline V gene encodes CDR1 SQVTM and CDR2 ANQGSEA. The ends were cut back, 2 bases at V and 4 bases at J, with 16 bases in the middle. CDR3 length: 15 residues. CDR3 sequence: CSVETDREEADTQYF. CDR3 DNA: TGCAGCGTTGAAACTGACAGGGAGGAGGCAGATACGCAGTATTTT.